These 8 T cell receptor beta chains originate from one sample sequenced in a study of cytomegalovirus exposure and HLA in healthy donors. 60 Vbeta and 13 Jbeta primers were used in PCR. The table came from immunoSEQ multiplex PCR; TCRdb's copy has only in-frame clones and leaves some out. This sample has around 180,000 clones, with 75% to 85% found just once. Input material: PBMCs. Receptors were obtained from a woman between 18 and 30 years old in good health and CMV-seropositive.

This clone occurred many times. The chain is built from TRBV2 and TRBJ2-1; maybe TRBD2 (7 bases). The V gene's germline CDR1 is SNHLY and CDR2 FYNNEI. The CDR3 length is 14 residues. The ends were cut back, 10 bases at V and 6 bases at J, with 19 bases in the middle. Here the CDR3 DNA reads TGTGCCACCAAACGGGGGGCCGGGGTCAATGAGCAGTTCTTC. Translation: CATKRGAGVNEQFF.

The V call is TRBV4-1, the J call TRBJ2-2; D is undetermined. This CDR3 is 17 amino acids long. Trimming left V 0 bases short and J 1 base short, with 12 bases between. The germline CDR1 and CDR2 sequences are MGHRA and YSYEKL. The DNA of the CDR3 is TGCGCCAGCAGCCAAGATTGGGCTCAGCAGAACACCGGGGAGCTGTTTTTT. Protein: CASSQDWAQQNTGELFF.

This clone was recorded once. The chain employs TRBV20-1 and TRBJ2-7, with D possibly TRBD1 on 5 matching bases. Deletions cut 8 bases from V and 3 bases from J, with 11 bases between. There are 11 residues in the CDR3. Germline CDR1 is DFQATT and CDR2 is SNEGSKA (reference sequence). The CDR3 reads CSLPRDYEQYV. Written as DNA, the CDR3 is TGCAGTCTACCCAGGGACTACGAGCAGTACGTC.

This rearrangement joins TRBV19 to TRBJ2-3; D is possibly TRBD1 (6 bases). From germline, CDR1 is LNHDA and CDR2 SQIVND (reference sequence). CDR3 length: 14 amino acids. V was trimmed by 8 bases and J by 5 bases, leaving 17 bases between them. CDR3 loop: CASHQGPMGDTQYF. The CDR3 bases are TGTGCCAGTCATCAGGGGCCTATGGGAGATACGCAGTATTTT. The full variable domain, its missing parts supplied by reference TRBV19 and TRBJ2-3, is DGGITQSPKYLFRKEGQNVTLSCEQNLNHDAMYWYRQDPGQGLRLIYYSQIVNDFQKGDIAEGYSVSREKKESFPLTVTSAQKNPTAFYLCASHQGPMGDTQYFGPGTRLTVL.

This chain connects TRBV12-1 to TRBJ1-4. TRBV12-1 is noted as a pseudogene. This CDR3 has 22 residues. CDR3 protein: CASSFAFYGEGSEIPTNEKLFF. In nucleotides, the CDR3 is TGTGCCAGCAGCTTTGCCTTTTATGGGGAGGGTTCAGAGATTCCAACTAATGAAAAACTGTTTTTT.

The V gene is TRBV5-6, the J gene TRBJ2-1, with D possibly being TRBD2 (5 bases). Trimming removed 4 bases from V and 0 bases from J, with 14 bases in between. Germline V gives CDR1 SGHDT, CDR2 YYEEEE. The length of the CDR3 is 16 residues. The CDR3 spells CASSNLGGSSYNEQFF. The DNA for the CDR3 is TGTGCCAGCAGCAACCTAGGTGGGAGCTCCTACAATGAGCAGTTCTTC.

This clone showed up just once. J is TRBJ1-2 and V is TRBV11-2, with D perhaps matching TRBD1 (6 bases). Germline assignment: CDR1 SGHAT and CDR2 FQNNGV. The CDR3 has 12 residues. Trimming shortened V by 3 bases and J by 8 bases, and 10 bases separated the two germline ends. The CDR3 loop is CASSLQGRGYTF. CDR3 DNA: TGTGCCAGCAGCTTGCAGGGGAGAGGCTACACCTTC.

CDR3 sequence reads: CASSPAGYALYEQYF. The CDR3 DNA sequence: TGTGCCAGCTCACCAGCCGGGTACGCCCTCTACGAGCAGTACTTC. J is TRBJ2-7 and V is TRBV18; no reliable D call. Trimming took off 2 bases at V and 3 bases at J, with 14 bases between the two ends. The CDR3 spans 15 residues. CDR1 KGHSH and CDR2 LQKENI come from the germline V gene.